The subject of this entry is one TCR beta chain. The antigen is undetermined. While unrecorded immune exposures were likely, the donors were nominally healthy when sampled. The data are from a study of cytomegalovirus exposure and HLA in healthy donors. Overall study findings and caveats: A further, later analysis showed that HLA-associated TCR beta chains (compared with equally common others) were more clonally expanded. The authors confirmed in vitro that a few CMV-associated chains were specific for CMV antigens.

The primer mix had 60 Vbeta and 13 Jbeta primers. Data came from immunoSEQ multiplex PCR; TCRdb stores just in-frame clones and leaves some out. Of 150,000 to 200,000 clones listed, 78% are singletons. What was sequenced was PBMCs. The TCR comes from a male donor in good health and CMV-seronegative.

In DNA form, the CDR3 reads TGTGCCAGCAGCGTAGGGCCAGGGGCCAACGTCCTGACTTTC. Encoded protein: CASSVGPGANVLTF. The chain recombines TRBV9 with TRBJ2-6; no clear D gene. Germline CDR1 is SGDLS and CDR2 is YYNGEE. The CDR3 runs 14 residues. V was clipped by 0 bases and J by 4 bases, with 5 bases between them. The full variable domain, its missing parts supplied by reference TRBV9 and TRBJ2-6, is DSGVTQTPKHLITATGQRVTLRCSPRSGDLSVYWYQQSLDQGLQFLIQYYNGEERAKGNILERFSAQQFPDLHSELNLSSLELGDSALYFCASSVGPGANVLTFGAGSRLTVL.